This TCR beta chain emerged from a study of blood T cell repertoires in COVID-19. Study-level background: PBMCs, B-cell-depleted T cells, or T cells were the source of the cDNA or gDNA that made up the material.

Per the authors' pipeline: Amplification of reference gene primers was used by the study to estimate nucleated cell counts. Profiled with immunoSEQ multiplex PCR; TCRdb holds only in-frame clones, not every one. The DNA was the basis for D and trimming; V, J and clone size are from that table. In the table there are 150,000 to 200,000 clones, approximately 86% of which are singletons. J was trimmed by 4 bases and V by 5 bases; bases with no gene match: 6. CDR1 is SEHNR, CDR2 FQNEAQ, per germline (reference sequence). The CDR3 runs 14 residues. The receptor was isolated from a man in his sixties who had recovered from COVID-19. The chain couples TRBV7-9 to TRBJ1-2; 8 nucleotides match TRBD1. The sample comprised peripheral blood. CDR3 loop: CASSPTGTGYGYTF. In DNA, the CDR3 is TGTGCCAGCAGCCCCACCGGGACAGGCTATGGCTACACCTTC.